This T cell receptor (beta chain) came from a study of blood T cell repertoires in COVID-19. In the original analysis: Using reference gene primer amplification, nucleated cell counts were estimated. The assay was immunoSEQ multiplex PCR, and TCRdb's table has in-frame clones only and misses some. V, J and clone size derive from that table, while D and trimming were established from the DNA sequence. The data contain around 290,000 clones, around nine tenths of them singletons. The V and J ends lost 6 bases and 4 bases respectively, with 10 bases between them. CDR3 length: 13 amino acids. Study members were between roughly 18 and 89 years old and lived in 24 US regions. Symptom resolution, clearance, or two negative PCRs marked donors in Cohort 3 as recovered.

This TCR derives from a woman younger than 35 who had recovered from COVID-19. Sequencing input: PBMCs or T cells enriched from blood (not recorded which). The chain is built from TRBV12-3 or TRBV12-4 and TRBJ2-1; D is perhaps TRBD1 (5 bases). CDR3 in DNA: TGTGCCAGCAGACCTGACAGTTACAATGAGCAGTTCTTC. Protein product: CASRPDSYNEQFF.